A single sample is the source of the 7 T cell receptor beta chains below, sequenced in a study of T cell responses to AZD1222 COVID-19 vaccine. Produced via immunoSEQ multiplex PCR; TCRdb's table is partial and in-frame only. The sample yields about 130,000 clones, around nine tenths seen once. The sample consisted of peripheral blood, taken on day 0 of AZD1222 vaccination. These receptors were collected from an adult in good health.

V is TRBV19 and J is TRBJ1-5; no clear D gene. The CDR3 has 14 amino acids. Trimming stripped 7 bases from V and 7 bases from J, with 17 bases between. Germline V gene sequence: CDR1 LNHDA, CDR2 SQIVND (reference sequence). CDR3 sequence reads: CASTPWGVGQPQHF. In DNA, the CDR3 is TGTGCCAGTACCCCTTGGGGAGTAGGGCAGCCCCAGCATTTT. The complete variable domain, with remaining parts taken from reference TRBV19 and TRBJ1-5, reads DGGITQSPKYLFRKEGQNVTLSCEQNLNHDAMYWYRQDPGQGLRLIYYSQIVNDFQKGDIAEGYSVSREKKESFPLTVTSAQKNPTAFYLCASTPWGVGQPQHFGDGTRLSIL.

This chain uses TRBV18 with TRBJ2-1; 15 bases agree with TRBD2. The CDR3 contains 17 residues. Germline V gene sequence: CDR1 KGHSH, CDR2 LQKENI. V shed 3 bases, J shed 8 bases, and the junction held 8 bases outside the gene matches. DNA for the CDR3: TGTGCCAGCTCACCCCGGACTAGCGGGAGGGCCAAGGATGAGCAGTTCTTC. Residues: CASSPRTSGRAKDEQFF.

The chain links TRBV28 to TRBJ2-1, with 7 bases that match TRBD1. The length of the CDR3 is 12 residues. The J segment lost 9 bases and the V segment lost 4 bases, leaving 3 bases of the junction unmatched. Germline V CDR1 and CDR2: MDHEN, SYDVKM. CDR3: CASSSTGIEQFF. Here the CDR3 DNA reads TGTGCCAGCAGTTCGACAGGGATTGAGCAGTTCTTC.

The gene calls are TRBV5-6 and TRBJ1-1; the match to TRBD1 covers 8 bases. The germline V gene encodes CDR1 SGHDT and CDR2 YYEEEE. Trimming cost V 2 bases and J 1 base; bases outside gene matches: 13. The CDR3 is 18 amino acids. CDR3 amino acids: CASSFYTFPGTGNTEAFF. The CDR3 nucleotides read TGTGCCAGCAGCTTCTACACTTTTCCCGGGACAGGGAACACTGAAGCTTTCTTT.

The J gene is TRBJ1-2, the V gene TRBV27; no clear D gene. The CDR3 spans 13 residues. Germline V gene lookup returns CDR1 MNHEY and CDR2 SMNVEV (reference sequence). The V and J ends lost 0 bases and 8 bases respectively, with 10 bases between them. CDR3 in amino acids: CASSLSSGGGYTF. The CDR3 bases are TGTGCCAGCAGTTTATCATCGGGTGGCGGCTACACCTTC.

This chain joins TRBV20-1 and TRBJ2-7; 10 bases are shared with TRBD2. J was trimmed by 1 base and V by 3 bases; bases with no gene match: 9. This CDR3 contains 16 residues. Germline V gene data show CDR1 as DFQATT and CDR2 as SNEGSKA (reference sequence). The CDR3 nucleotides are TGCAGTGCTAGTAGGCGGGTTAGCGGGGGGTCCTACGAGCAGTACTTC. This translates into CSASRRVSGGSYEQYF.

Concerning this clone: The junction and the germline gene differ at one end; a read error may be behind it. J is TRBJ1-1 and V is TRBV19; 7 positions agree with TRBD1. CDR1 is LNHDA and CDR2 is SQIVND in the germline V gene (reference sequence). The CDR3 sequence is 16 residues long. DNA for the CDR3: TGTGCCAGTAGTCCGAGAATGGACAGGACGAACAGTGAAGCTTTCTTT. This gives the protein CASSPRMDRTNSEAFF.